The sequence of this TCR beta chain was determined in a study of shared clonotypes between healthy human individuals. Broader study findings: Sorted-subset samples were not fully sequenced, rarefaction indicated.

Generated by immunoSEQ multiplex PCR, the TCRdb table keeps only in-frame clones and is missing some. The repertoire includes about 680,000 clones, 92% of them detected once, and roughly 22% sits in the top ten. In the naive CD8 group, cells lacked CD45RO and were positively selected for CCR7, so terminally differentiated effector memory CD45RA+ cells were left out. Healthy HIV-negative adults with no recent acute infections or vaccinations were recruited as donors. Germline V gene sequence: CDR1 SGHVS, CDR2 FNYEAQ. The V end lost 2 bases, the J end lost 1 base, and 11 bases lay between the germline ends. This CDR3 contains 15 residues. This clone was seen once. The antigen is unknown.

This TCR was sampled from a man aged 25-45 years in good health. The material sequenced was naive CD8+ T cells sorted from blood. The chain is built from TRBV7-6 and TRBJ2-5; no clear D gene. In DNA form, the CDR3 reads TGTGCCAGCAGCTTAAATGCCAGTCCCCAAGAGACCCAGTACTTC. It translates to CASSLNASPQETQYF.